Presented here are 28 T cell receptor beta chains from one specimen sequenced in a study of chemoradiotherapy in HPV16-positive cancers. Here immunoSEQ multiplex PCR was the method, and the copy in TCRdb shows in-frame clones only, minus some. The sample records over 8,000 clones, approximately 70% being singletons. Sample collection occurred from a patient who underwent chemoradiotherapy. The receptors shown here come from a human donor with HPV-associated anogenital cancer.

The chain links TRBV5-4 to TRBJ2-7; 10 bases map to TRBD2. The V and J ends lost 0 bases and 6 bases, in that order; junction bases with no gene match: 6. CDR3 length: 15 amino acids. The germline V gene has CDR1 SGHNT and CDR2 YYREEE (reference sequence). The CDR3, as DNA: TGTGCCAGCAGCTTGGTTAGCGGGGGGTGGTCCGAGCAGTACTTC. Protein sequence: CASSLVSGGWSEQYF.

The chain employs TRBV18 and TRBJ2-6; D gene unclear. V lost 0 bases and J lost 1, with 4 bases in between. The CDR3 has 15 amino acids. Looked up from germline, CDR1 is KGHSH and CDR2 is LQKENI. The CDR3 region is CASSPPRSGANVLTF. Written as DNA, the CDR3 is TGTGCCAGCTCACCACCGCGGTCTGGGGCCAACGTCCTGACTTTC.

A note on this clone: Compared with germline, one end of the junction differs, possibly owing to a read error. The CDR3 region is CASSSGTGPHYEQYF. The CDR3 region has the DNA TGTGCTAGCAGCTCGGGGACAGGCCCTCACTACGAGCAGTACTTC. V usage is TRBV7-7 and J usage is TRBJ2-7, with 8 bases that match TRBD1. The CDR3 is 15 amino acids. Germline loops: CDR1 SSHAT, CDR2 FNYEAQ (reference sequence).

The J gene is TRBJ2-7, the V gene TRBV14; 7 bases map to TRBD1. The CDR3 runs 14 residues. CDR1 SGHDN and CDR2 FVKESK come from the germline V gene. V dropped 2 bases and J dropped 1; count of bases not matched to a gene: 2. The CDR3 DNA reads TGTGCCAGCAGCCAACCGGGACAGTCCTACGAGCAGTACTTC. Protein sequence: CASSQPGQSYEQYF.

This clone was observed once. The chain carries TRBV5-4 and TRBJ2-2; D gene unclear. The CDR3 sequence is 13 residues long. V was pared by 0 bases and J by 4 bases, with 4 bases between. Germline CDR1 and CDR2: SGHNT and YYREEE (reference sequence). CDR3 sequence reads: CASSLDSTGELFF. CDR3 coding DNA: TGTGCCAGCAGCTTGGACAGCACCGGGGAGCTGTTTTTT.

The table lists this clone with a count of one. The chain joins TRBV9 to TRBJ1-2, with D unresolved. Germline CDR1 and CDR2: SGDLS and YYNGEE. V was pared by 0 bases and J by 0 bases, with 9 bases between. The CDR3 totals 15 residues. Here the CDR3 reads CASSVDGIANYGYTF. Here the CDR3 DNA reads TGTGCCAGCAGCGTAGATGGGATAGCTAACTATGGCTACACCTTC.

The rearrangement uses TRBV7-9 and TRBJ1-4, with 10 bases identical to TRBD1. CDR1 SEHNR and CDR2 FQNEAQ come from the germline V gene (reference sequence). The trim removed 4 bases at V and 7 bases at J, leaving 3 bases unmatched. The CDR3 length is 14 residues. Here the CDR3 reads CASSSTGGFEKLFF. CDR3 DNA sequence: TGTGCCAGCAGCTCGACAGGGGGCTTTGAAAAACTGTTTTTT.

The CDR3 sequence: CATSVGRGETQYF. In nucleotides, the CDR3 is TGTGCCACCTCGGTTGGTCGCGGAGAGACCCAGTACTTC. This chain connects TRBV2 to TRBJ2-5; no firm D call. This CDR3 has 13 amino acids. The germline V gene has CDR1 SNHLY and CDR2 FYNNEI. Deletions cut 10 bases from V and 4 bases from J, with 16 bases between.

This chain uses TRBV6-5 with TRBJ2-7; D is possibly TRBD1 (6 bases). The CDR3 loop spans 15 amino acids. CDR1 is MNHEY, CDR2 SVGAGI, per germline. With 6 bases removed from V and 0 bases from J, the gap between germline ends came to 15 bases. The CDR3 here is CASSPSRTVSYEQYF. The CDR3 DNA reads as TGTGCCAGCAGCCCGTCACGGACAGTCTCCTACGAGCAGTACTTC.

This clone has only a few counts. This chain uses TRBV4-1 with TRBJ2-7; 7 bases line up with TRBD2. The CDR3 covers 16 residues. Germline V lookup: CDR1 MGHRA, CDR2 YSYEKL. Trimming took 0 bases from V and 0 from J; bases not matched to a gene: 5. This chain's CDR3 is CASSQDPGGGSYEQYF. For the CDR3, the DNA is TGCGCCAGCAGCCAAGATCCTGGGGGGGGCTCCTACGAGCAGTACTTC.

The chain uses TRBV5-1 and TRBJ1-2; 9 positions agree with TRBD1. J lost 7 bases, V lost 4 bases, and 17 bases had no gene match. The CDR3 has 17 residues. From germline, CDR1 is SGHRS and CDR2 YFSETQ. The CDR3 loop reads CASSPGTGSGPGGGYTF. CDR3 nucleotide sequence: TGCGCCAGCAGCCCCGGGACAGGGAGTGGCCCCGGGGGTGGCTACACCTTC.

The chain uses TRBV18 and TRBJ2-6; TRBD2 aligns across 13 bases. In germline, CDR1 is KGHSH, CDR2 LQKENI. The J segment lost 4 bases and the V segment lost 3 bases, leaving 6 bases of the junction unmatched. This CDR3 contains 18 residues. CDR3 sequence (DNA): TGTGCCAGCTCACCTATGGGACTAGCGGGGATCGGGGCCAACGTCCTGACTTTC. Amino acid sequence: CASSPMGLAGIGANVLTF.

This chain connects TRBV7-9 to TRBJ1-1; D not certain. CDR1 is SEHNR and CDR2 is FQNEAQ in the germline V gene (reference sequence). The CDR3 consists of 13 residues. The V end lost 6 bases, the J end lost 3 bases, and 11 bases lay between the germline ends. The DNA for the CDR3 is TGTGCCAGCAGGTGGGGTTCGGACACTGAAGCTTTCTTT. Protein sequence: CASRWGSDTEAFF.

V usage is TRBV7-9 and J usage is TRBJ1-1, with D possibly TRBD1 on 6 matching bases. This CDR3 contains 15 residues. The V gene's germline CDR1 is SEHNR and CDR2 FQNEAQ (reference sequence). Deletions cut 4 bases from V and 0 bases from J, with 12 bases between. DNA for the CDR3: TGTGCCAGCAGCTCTCCGGGACAAGTGAACACTGAAGCTTTCTTT. As protein: CASSSPGQVNTEAFF.

This rearrangement joins TRBV4-3 to TRBJ2-1; unclear D gene. V dropped 0 bases and J dropped 6 bases, with 15 bases sitting between them. Germline lookup yields CDR1 LGHNA and CDR2 YSLEER. The CDR3 is 16 residues long. The CDR3 bases are TGCGCCAGCAGCCAAGATTACCAGATTCGTCGCAATGAGCAGTTCTTC. This sequence encodes CASSQDYQIRRNEQFF.

This chain joins TRBV2 and TRBJ2-6; the D is unclear. The CDR3 has 17 residues. Trimming shortened V by 6 bases and J by 0 bases, and 15 bases separated the two germline ends. Germline CDR1 and CDR2: SNHLY and FYNNEI. The CDR3, as DNA: TGTGCCAGCAGCCCCGCTTTTAGAGCCTCTGGGGCCAACGTCCTGACTTTC. Translating gives CASSPAFRASGANVLTF.

This clone was seen a single time. As DNA, the CDR3 is TGCGCCAGCAGCCAATCAGGATGGAATGAAAAACTGTTTTTT. Amino acids: CASSQSGWNEKLFF. V usage is TRBV4-1 and J usage is TRBJ1-4; D gene ambiguous. V lost 2 bases and J lost 5, with 9 bases in between. Germline loops: CDR1 MGHRA, CDR2 YSYEKL. The CDR3 extends over 14 amino acids.

The gene calls are TRBV29-1 and TRBJ1-2; tentative D call: TRBD1 (6 bases). CDR3 length equals 12 residues. Trimming removed 6 bases at V and 7 bases at J, with 15 bases between. Germline CDR1 and CDR2: SQVTM and ANQGSEA. The CDR3, as DNA: TGCAGCGTCTTTGTTTCAGGGGTTGGCTACACCTTC. Its translation is CSVFVSGVGYTF.

DNA of the CDR3: TGTGCCAGCCAGGTCTCCATGAACACTGAAGCTTTCTTT. Protein product: CASQVSMNTEAFF. The rearrangement links TRBV6-1 to TRBJ1-1; no reliable D call. The length of the CDR3 is 13 residues. Germline loops: CDR1 MNHNS, CDR2 SASEGT. V was clipped by 8 bases and J by 0 bases, with 10 bases between them.

This clone was seen just once. The rearrangement uses TRBV4-3 and TRBJ1-2, with a possible D match to TRBD1 (6 bases). This CDR3 comprises 15 residues. The V and J ends lost 1 base and 7 bases respectively, with 16 bases between them. Germline-derived CDR1 and CDR2 are LGHNA and YSLEER. The CDR3 reads CASSQAQGEKAGYTF. The DNA for the CDR3 is TGCGCCAGCAGCCAAGCACAGGGAGAGAAAGCTGGCTACACCTTC.

This clone appeared a few times. The chain uses TRBV2 and TRBJ2-1; 8 bases are shared with TRBD2. Germline V gives CDR1 SNHLY, CDR2 FYNNEI. The junction had 14 bases not matched to a gene; V was cut back by 10 bases and J by 3 bases. The CDR3 runs 16 residues. The CDR3 sequence: CATFSAGGFLYNEQFF. The CDR3 DNA follows: TGTGCCACCTTCAGTGCGGGGGGCTTCCTCTACAATGAGCAGTTCTTC.

The CDR3 reads CASNRGQGAGEQYF. The CDR3 DNA reads as TGCGCCAGCAACCGGGGACAGGGGGCGGGGGAGCAGTACTTC. The gene calls are TRBV5-1 and TRBJ2-7; TRBD1 agrees at 12 bases. The junction had 8 bases not matched to a gene; V was cut back by 6 bases and J by 7 bases. The CDR3 extends over 14 amino acids. Germline assignment: CDR1 SGHRS and CDR2 YFSETQ.

The chain joins TRBV11-3 to TRBJ2-7; possibly TRBD1 for D (6 bases). V lost 0 bases to trimming and J lost 0 bases, with 12 bases between them. The V gene's germline CDR1 is SGHNT and CDR2 YENEEA. The CDR3 has 16 amino acids. CDR3 DNA: TGTGCCAGCAGCTTAGACCACCGACAGGTCTCCTACGAGCAGTACTTC. Translated, it gives CASSLDHRQVSYEQYF.

This clone has more than one count but fewer than ten. The rearrangement joins TRBV7-2 to TRBJ1-1, with D perhaps TRBD1 (5 bases). Trimming pared 2 bases from V and 5 bases from J, leaving 9 bases between. The CDR3 covers 13 residues. The germline V gene has CDR1 SGHTA and CDR2 FQGNSA. CDR3 DNA sequence: TGTGCCAGCAGCTTATTTGGGGGAACTGAAGCTTTCTTT. Protein product: CASSLFGGTEAFF.

The chain combines TRBV6-5 with TRBJ1-6, with 12 bases fitting TRBD1. V shed 4 bases, J shed 10 bases, and the junction held 5 bases outside the gene matches. Germline V gene sequence: CDR1 MNHEY, CDR2 SVGAGI. The CDR3 has 15 residues. CDR3 loop: CASSWGDRGRSPLHF. CDR3 DNA: TGTGCCAGCAGTTGGGGGGACAGGGGGCGGTCACCCCTCCACTTT.

The chain recombines TRBV11-2 with TRBJ1-1; no clear D gene. The V end lost 0 bases, the J end lost 7 bases, and 12 bases lay between the germline ends. CDR3 size: 14 residues. Germline V gene lookup returns CDR1 SGHAT and CDR2 FQNNGV. The CDR3 bases are TGTGCCAGCAGCTTAGATCGTTATAGCAGTGAAGCTTTCTTT. Translating it yields CASSLDRYSSEAFF.

This clone was picked up a small number of times. The rearrangement joins TRBV5-1 to TRBJ1-2, with no clear D. CDR1 and CDR2 (germline): SGHRS, YFSETQ. With 7 bases removed from V and 3 bases from J, the gap between germline ends came to 13 bases. This CDR3 has 13 residues. The CDR3 DNA reads TGCGCCAGCTCCCTAGCCGGGGACTATGGCTACACCTTC. It specifies CASSLAGDYGYTF.

With regard to this clone: This CDR3 is also generated by other DNA sequences in the sample. The V and J genes are TRBV9 and TRBJ1-6; D not resolved. Germline V gene data show CDR1 as SGDLS and CDR2 as YYNGEE. The CDR3 is 14 amino acids. V was pared by 0 bases and J by 5 bases, with 6 bases between. CDR3 amino acids: CASSVGGDNSPLHF. CDR3 nucleotide sequence: TGTGCCAGCAGCGTAGGTGGAGATAATTCACCCCTCCACTTT.